This T cell receptor (beta chain) was retrieved from a study of cytomegalovirus exposure and HLA in healthy donors. Points from the study as a whole: In most subjects, TCR beta sequences reportedly gave accurate predictions of HLA-A and HLA-B alleles.

The sample holds a few counts of this clone. What it binds is not known. The germline V gene has CDR1 LNHDA and CDR2 SQIVND (reference sequence). The CDR3 loop spans 15 amino acids. The ends lost 5 bases at V and 5 bases at J; junction bases unmatched: 8. Researchers ran the PCR with 60 Vbeta and 13 Jbeta primers. TCRdb's table, derived via immunoSEQ multiplex PCR, lists solely in-frame clones and lacks some. The sample includes 90,000 or so clones, about 75% of them seen just once. The TCR originated in a female donor in good health and CMV-seronegative. Sequencing was carried out using PBMCs. The chain couples TRBV19 to TRBJ1-5; 8 bases align to TRBD1. The CDR3 is CASSSPDRAYQPQHF. CDR3 coding DNA: TGTGCCAGTAGTTCTCCGGACAGGGCGTATCAGCCCCAGCATTTT.